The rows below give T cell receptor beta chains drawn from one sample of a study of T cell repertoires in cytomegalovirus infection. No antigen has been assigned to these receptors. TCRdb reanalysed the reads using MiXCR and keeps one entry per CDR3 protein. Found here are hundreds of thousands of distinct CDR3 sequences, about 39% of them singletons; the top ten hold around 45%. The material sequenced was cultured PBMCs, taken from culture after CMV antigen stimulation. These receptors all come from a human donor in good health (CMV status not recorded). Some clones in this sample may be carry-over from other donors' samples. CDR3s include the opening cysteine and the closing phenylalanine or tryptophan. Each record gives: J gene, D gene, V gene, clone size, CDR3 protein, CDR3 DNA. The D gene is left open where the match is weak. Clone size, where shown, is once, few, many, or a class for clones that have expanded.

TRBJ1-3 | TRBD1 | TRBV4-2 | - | CASSHTFRDRVPGNTIYF | TGTGCCAGCAGCCATACCTTCCGGGACAGGGTCCCTGGAAACACCATATATTTT
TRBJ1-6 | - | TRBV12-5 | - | CASGLVYGNSPLHF | TGTGCTAGTGGTTTGGTTTACGGTAATTCACCCCTCCACTTT
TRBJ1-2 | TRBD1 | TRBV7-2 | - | CASSWDRRNYGYTF | TGTGCCAGCAGCTGGGACAGGCGTAACTATGGCTACACCTTC
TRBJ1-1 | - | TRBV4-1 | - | CASSPLHRVNTEAFF | TGCGCCAGCAGCCCATTACACAGGGTGAACACTGAAGCTTTCTTT
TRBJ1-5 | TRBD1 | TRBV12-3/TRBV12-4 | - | CASQSGRGRGDSNQPQHF | TGTGCCAGCCAATCAGGCAGGGGGCGAGGGGATAGCAATCAGCCCCAGCATTTT
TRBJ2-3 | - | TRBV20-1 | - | CSARDGTSTDTQYF | TGCAGTGCTAGAGACGGTACTAGCACAGATACGCAGTATTTT
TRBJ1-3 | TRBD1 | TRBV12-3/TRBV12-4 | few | CASRLTGGLGNTIYF | TGTGCCAGCAGATTAACAGGGGGCCTTGGAAACACCATATATTTT
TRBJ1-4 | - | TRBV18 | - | CASSPDLAANEKLFF | TGTGCCAGCTCACCCGATTTGGCAGCGAATGAAAAACTGTTTTTT
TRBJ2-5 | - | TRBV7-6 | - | CASSLFAAENQETQYF | TGTGCCAGCAGCTTATTCGCGGCGGAAAACCAAGAGACCCAGTACTTC
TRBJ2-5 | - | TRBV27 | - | CASKLGGGQETQYF | TGTGCCAGCAAATTAGGGGGAGGGCAAGAGACCCAGTACTTC
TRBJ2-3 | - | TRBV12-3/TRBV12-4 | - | CASSFDNVGRDTQYF | TGTGCCAGCAGTTTCGATAACGTTGGAAGAGATACGCAGTATTTT
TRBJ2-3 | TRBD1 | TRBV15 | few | CATSRRTGSTDTQYF | TGTGCCACCAGCAGGCGGACAGGGAGCACAGATACGCAGTATTTT
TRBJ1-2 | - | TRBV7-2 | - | CASSPDVRGLRGYTF | TGTGCCAGCAGCCCGGACGTAAGGGGTCTTCGTGGCTACACCTTC
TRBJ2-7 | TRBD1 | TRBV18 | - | CASSPSTKTGSGEQYF | TGTGCCAGCTCACCAAGCACAAAGACAGGGAGCGGCGAGCAGTACTTC
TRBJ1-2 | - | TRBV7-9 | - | CASRTDNSNYGYTF | TGTGCCAGCAGAACGGACAATAGTAACTATGGCTACACCTTC
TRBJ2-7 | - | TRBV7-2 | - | CASSSGLHGEQYF | TGTGCCAGCAGCTCCGGACTACACGGGGAGCAGTACTTC
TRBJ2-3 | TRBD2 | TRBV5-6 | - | CASSLTDRDYTDTQYF | TGTGCCAGCAGCTTAACCGATAGGGACTACACAGATACGCAGTATTTT
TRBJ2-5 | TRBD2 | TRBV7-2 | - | CASSLMAGGETQYF | TGTGCCAGCAGCTTAATGGCGGGGGGTGAGACCCAGTACTTC
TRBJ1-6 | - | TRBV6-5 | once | CATRWGDNNSPLHF | TGTGCCACCCGGTGGGGGGATAATAATTCACCCCTCCACTTT
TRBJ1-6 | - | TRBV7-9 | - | CASRVTGKMENSPLHF | TGTGCCAGCAGGGTAACGGGGAAGATGGAAAATTCACCCCTCCACTTT
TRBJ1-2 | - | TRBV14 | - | CASSQNIGDGYTF | TGTGCCAGCAGCCAAAATATTGGGGATGGCTACACCTTC
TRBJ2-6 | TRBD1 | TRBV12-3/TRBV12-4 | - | CASSRDRGPGANVLTF | TGTGCCAGCAGTAGGGACAGGGGGCCTGGGGCCAACGTCCTGACTTTC
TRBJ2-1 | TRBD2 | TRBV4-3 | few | CASSQEHFGLAGYNDGQFF | TGCGCCAGCAGCCAAGAACACTTTGGACTAGCGGGATACAATGATGGGCAGTTCTTC
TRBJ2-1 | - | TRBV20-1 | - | CSAVVLLDDNEQFF | TGCAGTGCTGTAGTACTTTTGGACGACAATGAGCAGTTCTTC
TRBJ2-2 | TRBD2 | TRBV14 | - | CASSAKGLAGRSITGELFF | TGTGCCAGCAGCGCTAAGGGACTAGCGGGAAGGTCGATCACCGGGGAGCTGTTTTTT
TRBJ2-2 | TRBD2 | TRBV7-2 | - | CASSSRLAGYTGELFF | TGTGCCAGCAGCTCCAGACTAGCGGGGTACACCGGGGAGCTGTTTTTT
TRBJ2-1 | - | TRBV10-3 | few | CAISEIRGEQFF | TGTGCCATCAGTGAGATTCGGGGTGAGCAGTTCTTC
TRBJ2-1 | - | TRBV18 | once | CASSIFSGTSAYNEQFF | TGTGCCAGCTCAATTTTTTCCGGTACTTCGGCCTACAATGAGCAGTTCTTC
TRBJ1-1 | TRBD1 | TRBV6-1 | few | CASSGQGLNTEAFF | TGTGCCAGCAGCGGACAGGGCCTGAACACTGAAGCTTTCTTT
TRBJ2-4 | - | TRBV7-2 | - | CASSLRPVSKNIQYF | TGTGCCAGCAGCTTAAGGCCAGTTTCCAAAAACATTCAGTACTTC
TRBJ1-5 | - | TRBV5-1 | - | CASSLGDTQPQHF | TGCGCCAGCAGCTTAGGTGATACCCAGCCCCAGCATTTT
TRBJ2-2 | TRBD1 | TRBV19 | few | CASSIQGAIGELFF | TGTGCCAGTAGTATTCAGGGGGCGATCGGGGAGCTGTTTTTT
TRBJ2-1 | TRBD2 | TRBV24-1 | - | CATSDAKAGGLDEQFF | TGTGCCACCAGTGACGCAAAGGCGGGAGGTCTTGATGAGCAGTTCTTC
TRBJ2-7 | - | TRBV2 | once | CASSDLSRIWSGEQYF | TGTGCCAGCAGTGATCTATCAAGGATTTGGTCGGGCGAGCAGTACTTC
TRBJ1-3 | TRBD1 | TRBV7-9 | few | CASSPGGSGNTIYF | TGTGCCAGCAGCCCAGGGGGCTCTGGAAACACCATATATTTT
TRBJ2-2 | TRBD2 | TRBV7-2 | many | CASSLGAGLGSSGELFF | TGTGCCAGCAGCTTAGGAGCTGGACTAGGAAGTTCCGGGGAGCTGTTTTTT
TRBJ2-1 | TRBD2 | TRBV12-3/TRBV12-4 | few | CASSSVSGRASYNEQFF | TGTGCCAGCAGTTCCGTTAGCGGGAGGGCCTCCTACAATGAGCAGTTCTTC
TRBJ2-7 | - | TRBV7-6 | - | CASSPRLQRAYYEQYF | TGTGCCAGCAGCCCGCGACTCCAGCGGGCTTACTACGAGCAGTACTTC
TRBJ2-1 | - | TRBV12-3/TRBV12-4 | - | CASSLLTYSYNEQFF | TGTGCCAGCAGTTTACTTACATACTCCTACAATGAGCAGTTCTTC
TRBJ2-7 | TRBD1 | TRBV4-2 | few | CASSQGQQAYEQYF | TGTGCCAGCAGCCAGGGACAGCAGGCCTACGAGCAGTACTTC
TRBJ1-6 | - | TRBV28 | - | CASTSLLQSPLHF | TGTGCCAGCACCTCCCTTCTGCAATCACCCCTCCACTTT
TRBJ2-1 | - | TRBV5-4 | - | CASNRADNEQFF | TGTGCCAGCAACAGGGCCGACAATGAGCAGTTCTTC